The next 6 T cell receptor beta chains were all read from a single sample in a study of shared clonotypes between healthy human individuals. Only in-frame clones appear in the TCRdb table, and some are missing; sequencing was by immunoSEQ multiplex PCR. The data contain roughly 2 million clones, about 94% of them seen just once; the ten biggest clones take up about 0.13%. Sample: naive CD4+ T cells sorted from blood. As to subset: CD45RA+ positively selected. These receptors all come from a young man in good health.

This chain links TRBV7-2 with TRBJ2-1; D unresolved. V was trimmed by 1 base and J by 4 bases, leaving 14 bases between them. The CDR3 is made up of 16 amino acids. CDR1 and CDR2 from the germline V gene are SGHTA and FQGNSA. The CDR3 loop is CASSLDSGELYNEQFF. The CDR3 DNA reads TGTGCCAGCAGCTTAGACTCTGGAGAACTATACAATGAGCAGTTCTTC.

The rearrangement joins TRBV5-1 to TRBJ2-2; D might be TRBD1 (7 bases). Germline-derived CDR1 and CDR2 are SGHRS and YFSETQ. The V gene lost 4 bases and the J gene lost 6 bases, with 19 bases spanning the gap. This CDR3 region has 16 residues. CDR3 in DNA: TGCGCCAGCAGCCTGCGACCCAGGGGGGAGGCCGGGGAGCTGTTTTTT. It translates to CASSLRPRGEAGELFF.

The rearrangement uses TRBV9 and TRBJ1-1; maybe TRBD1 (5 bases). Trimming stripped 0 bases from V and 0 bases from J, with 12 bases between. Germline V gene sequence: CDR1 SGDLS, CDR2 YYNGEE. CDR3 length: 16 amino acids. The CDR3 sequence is CASSVEVRGMNTEAFF. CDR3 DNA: TGTGCCAGCAGCGTAGAGGTTAGGGGTATGAACACTGAAGCTTTCTTT. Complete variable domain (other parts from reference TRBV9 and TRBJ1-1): DSGVTQTPKHLITATGQRVTLRCSPRSGDLSVYWYQQSLDQGLQFLIQYYNGEERAKGNILERFSAQQFPDLHSELNLSSLELGDSALYFCASSVEVRGMNTEAFFGQGTRLTVV.

This CDR3 is CASSRPGLEKLFF. In DNA form, the CDR3 reads TGCGCCAGCAGCCGACCGGGACTCGAAAAACTGTTTTTT. The rearrangement links TRBV4-1 to TRBJ1-4; possibly TRBD1 for D (5 bases). The germline CDR1 and CDR2 sequences are MGHRA and YSYEKL. V lost 4 bases, J lost 8 bases, and 11 bases lay in between. This CDR3 is 13 amino acids long.

The CDR3 sequence is CASTDRSSTGELFF. Here the CDR3 DNA reads TGTGCCAGCACCGACAGGTCAAGCACCGGGGAGCTGTTTTTT. The chain is built from TRBV6-5 and TRBJ2-2, with a weak D call TRBD1 (6 bases). The germline V and J ends were trimmed by 7 bases and 4 bases, with 13 bases remaining between them. The germline CDR1 and CDR2 sequences are MNHEY and SVGAGI. The CDR3 has 14 amino acids.

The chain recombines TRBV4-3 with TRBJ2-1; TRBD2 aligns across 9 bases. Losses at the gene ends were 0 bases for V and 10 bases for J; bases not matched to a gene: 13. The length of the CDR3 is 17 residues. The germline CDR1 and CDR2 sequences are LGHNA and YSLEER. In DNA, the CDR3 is TGCGCCAGCAGCCAAGATAGCAGGGGTAGCGGGAGTACCGAGCAGTTCTTC. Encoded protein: CASSQDSRGSGSTEQFF.